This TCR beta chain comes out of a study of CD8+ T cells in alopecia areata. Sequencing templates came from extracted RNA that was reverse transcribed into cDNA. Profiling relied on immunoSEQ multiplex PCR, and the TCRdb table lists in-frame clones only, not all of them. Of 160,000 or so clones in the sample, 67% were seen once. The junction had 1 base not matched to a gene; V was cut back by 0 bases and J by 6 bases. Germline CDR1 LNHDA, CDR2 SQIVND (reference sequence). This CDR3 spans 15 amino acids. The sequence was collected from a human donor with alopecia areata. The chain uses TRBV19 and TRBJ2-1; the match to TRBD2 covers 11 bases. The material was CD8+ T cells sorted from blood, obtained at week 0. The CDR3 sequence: CASSIEGLAVNEQFF. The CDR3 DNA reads TGTGCCAGTAGTATAGAGGGACTAGCGGTCAATGAGCAGTTCTTC.